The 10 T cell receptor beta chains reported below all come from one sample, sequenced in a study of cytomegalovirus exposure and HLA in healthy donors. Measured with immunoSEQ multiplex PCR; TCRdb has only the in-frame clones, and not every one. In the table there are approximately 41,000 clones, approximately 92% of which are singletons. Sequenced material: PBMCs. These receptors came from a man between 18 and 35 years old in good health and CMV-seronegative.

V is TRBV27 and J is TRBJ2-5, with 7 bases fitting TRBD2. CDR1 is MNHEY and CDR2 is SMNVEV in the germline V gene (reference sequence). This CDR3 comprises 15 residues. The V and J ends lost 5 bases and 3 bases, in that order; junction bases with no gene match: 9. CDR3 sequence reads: CASSPTYAGEETQYF. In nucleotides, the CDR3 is TGTGCCAGCAGTCCGACATATGCGGGGGAAGAGACCCAGTACTTC.

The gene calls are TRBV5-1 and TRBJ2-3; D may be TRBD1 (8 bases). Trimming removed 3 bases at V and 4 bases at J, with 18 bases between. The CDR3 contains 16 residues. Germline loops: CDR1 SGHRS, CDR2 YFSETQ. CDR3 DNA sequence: TGCGCCAGCAGCTCCCCAGGGGGCGGGAGTGCAGATACGCAGTATTTT. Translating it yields CASSSPGGGSADTQYF.

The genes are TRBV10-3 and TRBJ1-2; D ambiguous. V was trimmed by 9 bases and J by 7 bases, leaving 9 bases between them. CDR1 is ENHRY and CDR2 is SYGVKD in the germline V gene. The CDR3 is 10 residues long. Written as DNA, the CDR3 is TGTGCCATACGGGATCGTGGCTACACCTTC. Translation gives CAIRDRGYTF.

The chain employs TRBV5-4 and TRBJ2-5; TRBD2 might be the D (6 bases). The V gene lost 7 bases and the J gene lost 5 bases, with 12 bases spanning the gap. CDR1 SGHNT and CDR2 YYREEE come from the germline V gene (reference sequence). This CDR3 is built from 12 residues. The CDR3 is CASWGVGETQYF. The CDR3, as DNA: TGTGCCAGCTGGGGGGTAGGGGAGACCCAGTACTTC.

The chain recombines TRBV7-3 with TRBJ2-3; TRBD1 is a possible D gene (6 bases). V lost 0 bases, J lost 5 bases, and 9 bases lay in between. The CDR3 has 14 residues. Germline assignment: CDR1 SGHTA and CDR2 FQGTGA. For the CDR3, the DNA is TGTGCCAGCAGCTTAACGGGGGCGGAAGATACGCAGTATTTT. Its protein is CASSLTGAEDTQYF. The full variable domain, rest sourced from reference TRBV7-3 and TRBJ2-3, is GAGVSQTPSNKVTEKGKYVELRCDPISGHTALYWYRQSLGQGPEFLIYFQGTGAADDSGLPNDRFFAVRPEGSVSTLKIQRTERGDSAVYLCASSLTGAEDTQYFGPGTRLTVL.

The CDR3 bases are TGTGCCAGCAGCTACCGCGGGGCCGGGGAGCTGTTTTTT. Its protein product is CASSYRGAGELFF. The V and J genes are TRBV7-6 and TRBJ2-2, with D perhaps TRBD2 (6 bases). V lost 4 bases and J lost 6, with 9 bases in between. The length of the CDR3 is 13 residues. Germline CDR1 is SGHVS and CDR2 is FNYEAQ.

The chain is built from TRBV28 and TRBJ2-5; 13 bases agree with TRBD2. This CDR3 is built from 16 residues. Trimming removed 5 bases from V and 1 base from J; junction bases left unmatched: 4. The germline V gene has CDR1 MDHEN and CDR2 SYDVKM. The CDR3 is CASSGLAGAGQETQYF. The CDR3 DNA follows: TGTGCCAGCAGTGGACTAGCGGGAGCAGGCCAAGAGACCCAGTACTTC.

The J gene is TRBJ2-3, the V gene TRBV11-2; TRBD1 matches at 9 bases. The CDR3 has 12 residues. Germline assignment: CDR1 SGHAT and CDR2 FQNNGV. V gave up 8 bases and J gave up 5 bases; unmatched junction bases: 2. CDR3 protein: CASGDREDTQYF. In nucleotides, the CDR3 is TGTGCCAGCGGGGACAGGGAAGATACGCAGTATTTT. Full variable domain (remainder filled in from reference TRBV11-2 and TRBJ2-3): EAGVAQSPRYKIIEKRQSVAFWCNPISGHATLYWYQQILGQGPKLLIQFQNNGVVDDSQLPKDRFSAERLKGVDSTLKIQPAKLEDSAVYLCASGDREDTQYFGPGTRLTVL.

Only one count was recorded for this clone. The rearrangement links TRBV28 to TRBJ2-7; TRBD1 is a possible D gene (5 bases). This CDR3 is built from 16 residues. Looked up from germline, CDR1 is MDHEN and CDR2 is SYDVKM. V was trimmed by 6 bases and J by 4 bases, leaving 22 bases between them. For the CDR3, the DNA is TGTGCCAGCAGCTCCGATGGGATGCAGGGTGGGTACGAGCAGTACTTC. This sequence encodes CASSSDGMQGGYEQYF.

The CDR3 protein is CAWRSTSGQNQETQYF. The DNA of the CDR3 is TGTGCCTGGAGATCCACTAGCGGGCAAAATCAAGAGACCCAGTACTTC. The chain employs TRBV30 and TRBJ2-5; 9 bases match TRBD2. The V and J ends lost 3 bases and 2 bases, in that order; junction bases with no gene match: 10. Germline CDR1 reads GTSNPN; CDR2 reads SVGIG (reference sequence). The CDR3 contains 16 residues. Combining the CDR3 with reference TRBV30 and TRBJ2-5 gives the whole variable domain SQTIHQWPATLVQPVGSPLSLECTVEGTSNPNLYWYRQAAGRGLQLLFYSVGIGQISSEVPQNLSASRPQDRQFILSSKKLLLSDSGFYLCAWRSTSGQNQETQYFGPGTRLLVL.